These T cell receptor beta chains were read from a single sample in a study of blood T cell repertoires in COVID-19. TCRdb keeps only in-frame clones here, not all; method: immunoSEQ multiplex PCR. The table lists about 210,000 clones, roughly 89% of them singletons. Material for sequencing was peripheral blood. The receptors come from a man in his 60s who had recovered from COVID-19. Both conserved end residues are part of each CDR3. D genes are given only for firm matches. The size entry is marked missing in some rows and otherwise reads once, few, many or a size class.

clone_size	j_call	d_call	v_call	cdr3_aa	cdr3_nt
-	TRBJ2-1	TRBD2	TRBV5-4	CASSSPGLAGLGGQFF	TGTGCCAGCAGCTCTCCGGGACTAGCGGGACTAGGAGGGCAGTTCTTC
-	TRBJ1-2	-	TRBV29-1	CSVESPGEANYGYTF	TGCAGCGTTGAATCTCCGGGGGAAGCTAACTATGGCTACACCTTC
once	TRBJ1-5	TRBD1	TRBV28	CASSLGGDRAQPQHF	TGTGCCAGCAGTTTGGGGGGGGACAGGGCTCAGCCCCAGCATTTT
-	TRBJ2-7	-	TRBV4-2	CASSQEDSPSTQQYF	TGTGCCAGCAGCCAGGAGGACAGCCCCTCTACGCAGCAGTACTTC
-	TRBJ1-4	-	TRBV9	CASSVGGGEKLFF	TGTGCCAGCAGCGTGGGAGGAGGGGAAAAACTGTTTTTT
-	TRBJ1-2	-	TRBV5-6	CASSFRANYGYTF	TGTGCCAGCAGCTTCAGGGCCAACTATGGCTACACCTTC
-	TRBJ1-5	-	TRBV7-9	CASSLAGRGSNQPQHF	TGTGCCAGCAGCTTAGCGGGCAGGGGAAGCAATCAGCCCCAGCATTTT
-	TRBJ1-3	-	TRBV7-9	CASSQGGDGNTIYF	TGTGCCAGCAGCCAAGGGGGGGACGGAAACACCATATATTTT
-	TRBJ2-1	-	TRBV6-2/TRBV6-3	CASSDLSGEVYNEQFF	TGTGCCAGCAGCGATCTTTCCGGGGAAGTCTACAATGAGCAGTTCTTC
-	TRBJ1-4	-	TRBV5-1	CASSVATNEKLFF	TGCGCCAGTTCCGTTGCAACTAATGAAAAACTGTTTTTT
-	TRBJ2-2	TRBD2	TRBV30	CAWSVWGGTGELFF	TGTGCCTGGAGTGTCTGGGGGGGCACCGGGGAGCTGTTTTTT
-	TRBJ2-1	TRBD2	TRBV6-5	CASRLLGTITNEQFF	TGTGCCAGCAGGTTGTTAGGGACTATAACCAATGAGCAGTTCTTC
-	TRBJ1-1	TRBD1	TRBV7-3	CASSATGGGTEAFF	TGTGCCAGCAGCGCCACAGGGGGTGGCACTGAAGCTTTCTTT
few	TRBJ1-4	TRBD1	TRBV2	CASSDSGGGSEKLFF	TGTGCCAGCAGTGATTCAGGGGGAGGTAGTGAAAAACTGTTTTTT
-	TRBJ1-1	TRBD1	TRBV30	CARTGRDTEAFF	TGTGCCAGGACAGGGCGTGACACTGAAGCTTTCTTT
-	TRBJ1-1	-	TRBV7-2	CASSLAQGLGTEAFF	TGTGCCAGCAGCTTAGCGCAGGGGTTAGGGACTGAAGCTTTCTTT
-	TRBJ1-1	TRBD1	TRBV5-1	CASSLQGVTEAFF	TGCGCCAGCAGCTTGCAGGGGGTCACTGAAGCTTTCTTT
-	TRBJ1-4	TRBD1	TRBV7-3	CASSRDSGGPLFF	TGTGCCAGCAGCCGGGACAGTGGGGGCCCACTGTTTTTT
-	TRBJ2-1	TRBD1	TRBV29-1	CSVRRTGANNEQFF	TGCAGCGTTAGGAGGACAGGGGCCAACAATGAGCAGTTCTTC
few	TRBJ2-1	TRBD2	TRBV9	CASSVGRRDSSGGAHEQFF	TGTGCCAGCAGCGTAGGTCGGAGAGATAGTAGCGGGGGGGCACATGAGCAGTTCTTC